This TCR beta chain stems from a study of cytomegalovirus exposure and HLA in healthy donors. CDR3 length: 15 amino acids. Between the trimmed V and J ends, which lost 3 bases and 2 bases, there was a span of 14 bases. CDR1 is GTSNPN and CDR2 is SVGIG in the germline V gene (reference sequence). This clone came up a few times. Its antigen is unidentified. Study outcomes and limitations: Later on, an analysis showed TCR association rates differing by HLA locus, with DRB1 the most and HLA-C the fewest. It is likely that the observed cluster of highly shared sequence variants was a sequencing artifact. Later on, analysis showed that most CMV-associated TCR beta chains appeared to be HLA-restricted.

PCR primers comprised 60 Vbeta and 13 Jbeta primers. The table came from immunoSEQ multiplex PCR; TCRdb's copy has only in-frame clones and leaves some out. This sample has 90,000 to 150,000 clones, with approximately 84% found just once. Each donor's status was that of a healthy bone marrow donor. V is TRBV30 and J is TRBJ1-5; D remains ambiguous. Sequencing input: PBMCs. The TCR sequence derives from a man aged 50 or older in good health and CMV-seronegative. The CDR3 DNA follows: TGTGCCTGGAGCCACCCGAACGGGGGCAATCAGCCCCAGCATTTT. It translates to CAWSHPNGGNQPQHF.